The 22 T cell receptor beta chains below were found in one sample sequenced in a study of identical twins. TCRdb fed the 5' RACE reads into MiXCR, producing one record per CDR3 protein. The sample has roughly 700,000 distinct CDR3 sequences, 8.5% to 9% seen once; the top ten hold roughly 0.97%. These data are also associated with another study on yellow fever vaccine responses in identical twins.

Sequencing used PBMCs. These receptors came from a young woman in good health.

The V and J genes are TRBV4-1 and TRBJ2-3; 8 nucleotides align to TRBD2. From germline, CDR1 is MGHRA and CDR2 YSYEKL. The CDR3 totals 15 residues. The J segment lost 1 base and the V segment lost 4 bases, leaving 4 bases of the junction unmatched. CDR3: CASSLGLEGTDTQYF. The CDR3 nucleotides read TGCGCCAGCAGCCTGGGACTAGAGGGCACAGATACGCAGTATTTT.

This clonotype has more than one count but fewer than ten. The V gene is TRBV28, the J gene TRBJ2-1, with D perhaps matching TRBD1 or TRBD2 (5 bases each). V lost 6 bases and J 0 bases, leaving 30 bases between the germline ends. Looked up from germline, CDR1 is MDHEN and CDR2 is SYDVKM. This CDR3 is 21 amino acids long. CDR3 bases: TGTGCCAGCAGCTCCCCATTCGGGACCCCGACTTTAAAGAGCTCCTACAATGAGCAGTTCTTC. Its protein product is CASSSPFGTPTLKSSYNEQFF.

The V call is TRBV3-1, the J call TRBJ2-7; D unresolved. V gave up 3 bases and J gave up 4 bases, with 13 bases separating them. This CDR3 is 14 amino acids long. Germline CDR1 reads LGHDT; CDR2 reads YNNKEL (reference sequence). The chain's CDR3 is CASSQLETLYEQYF. In nucleotides, the CDR3 is TGTGCCAGCAGCCAGCTTGAGACCCTATACGAGCAGTACTTC.

J is TRBJ2-1 and V is TRBV25-1; no reliable D call. The germline V gene encodes CDR1 MGHDK and CDR2 SYGVNS. This CDR3 is 12 amino acids long. V was cut by 2 bases and J by 8 bases, with 7 bases left in between. CDR3 sequence (DNA): TGTGCCAGCAGTGAAATTCGTGATGAGCAGTTCTTC. Protein product: CASSEIRDEQFF. Full variable domain (remainder filled in from reference TRBV25-1 and TRBJ2-1): EADIYQTPRYLVIGTGKKITLECSQTMGHDKMYWYQQDPGMELHLIHYSYGVNSTEKGDLSSESTVSRIRTEHFPLTLESARPSHTSQYLCASSEIRDEQFFGPGTRLTVL.

This clonotype showed up just a few times. The genes are TRBV20-1 and TRBJ2-3, with D unresolved. The CDR3 spans 14 residues. CDR1 and CDR2 (germline): DFQATT, SNEGSKA (reference sequence). Trimming pared 5 bases from V and 5 bases from J, leaving 17 bases between. CDR3 coding DNA: TGCAGTGCTCCCGAATCTATCAACAGAGATACGCAGTATTTT. This translates into CSAPESINRDTQYF.

In its sample, this clonotype was seen many times. V usage is TRBV12-3 or TRBV12-4 and J usage is TRBJ2-7; TRBD1 is a possible D gene (6 bases). V gave up 6 bases and J gave up 0 bases, with 12 bases separating them. The CDR3 consists of 14 residues. DNA of the CDR3: TGTGCCAGCAGACGACAGGCCTACTCCTACGAGCAGTACTTC. Its translation: CASRRQAYSYEQYF.

This clonotype was seen at least ten times. The gene calls are TRBV12-3 or TRBV12-4 and TRBJ2-5; no firm D call. Trimming pared 2 bases from V and 0 bases from J, leaving 4 bases between. The CDR3 totals 13 residues. CDR3 nucleotide sequence: TGTGCCAGCAGTTTACAGCACCAAGAGACCCAGTACTTC. Protein sequence: CASSLQHQETQYF.

The chain links TRBV6-5 to TRBJ2-1; no reliable D call. Trimming left V 0 bases short and J 8 bases short, with 11 bases between. Germline V gene sequence: CDR1 MNHEY, CDR2 SVGAGI. The CDR3 is 14 residues long. Here the CDR3 DNA reads TGTGCCAGCAGTTACTCGCAAGGGATGGATGAGCAGTTCTTC. It encodes CASSYSQGMDEQFF.

The rearrangement links TRBV19 to TRBJ1-2; D uncertain. V was shortened by 5 bases and J by 3 bases, with 13 bases between the two germline ends. This CDR3 is built from 14 residues. Germline V gives CDR1 LNHDA, CDR2 SQIVND (reference sequence). The chain's CDR3 is CASSRRLEDYGYTF. The CDR3 DNA reads as TGTGCCAGTAGTCGCAGATTAGAGGACTATGGCTACACCTTC.

This clonotype was observed a handful of times. The CDR3 nucleotides are TGTGCCAGCAGTTACTTTGGGGTGACGAACACTGAAGCTTTCTTT. Translated, it gives CASSYFGVTNTEAFF. The V gene is TRBV6-5, the J gene TRBJ1-1; no definite D call. The V end lost 1 base, the J end lost 1 base, and 10 bases lay between the germline ends. In germline, CDR1 is MNHEY, CDR2 SVGAGI. The CDR3 extends over 15 amino acids.

This clonotype was seen a few times. This chain links TRBV6-5 with TRBJ2-3; TRBD1 agrees at 8 bases. CDR1 and CDR2 from the germline V gene are MNHEY and SVGAGI. The CDR3 is 15 residues long. The J segment lost 0 bases and the V segment lost 2 bases, leaving 1 base of the junction unmatched. This CDR3 reads CASSYQGASTDTQYF. In nucleotides, the CDR3 is TGTGCCAGCAGTTACCAGGGGGCAAGCACAGATACGCAGTATTTT.

This clonotype was seen at least ten times. V and J are TRBV24-1 and TRBJ1-5, with a possible D match to TRBD1 (5 bases). V dropped 3 bases and J dropped 2 bases, with 10 bases sitting between them. The CDR3 sequence is 15 residues long. Germline assignment: CDR1 KGHDR and CDR2 SFDVKD. The CDR3 nucleotides read TGTGCCACCAGTGATGCGCTGGGGGGCAATCAGCCCCAGCATTTT. As protein: CATSDALGGNQPQHF.

This clonotype was observed at least ten times. The CDR3 loop is CATSRDQPGSQGETQYF. The DNA of the CDR3 is TGTGCCACCAGCAGAGATCAACCAGGGTCTCAGGGGGAGACCCAGTACTTC. The gene calls are TRBV15 and TRBJ2-5; possible D gene TRBD1, 6 bases. CDR3 size: 17 residues. Trimming left V 0 bases short and J 5 bases short, with 19 bases between. Per the germline V gene, CDR1 is LNHNV and CDR2 is YYDKDF (reference sequence).

The chain combines TRBV28 with TRBJ2-5; 7 positions match TRBD1. The CDR3 is 15 amino acids. J was trimmed by 2 bases and V by 5 bases; bases with no gene match: 8. Germline V gives CDR1 MDHEN, CDR2 SYDVKM. This CDR3 reads CASSPPRQGQETQYF. CDR3 coding DNA: TGTGCCAGCAGTCCCCCGCGACAGGGACAAGAGACCCAGTACTTC.

This clonotype was counted at least ten times. The chain couples TRBV29-1 to TRBJ2-1; D gene ambiguous. Germline V lookup: CDR1 SQVTM, CDR2 ANQGSEA. The CDR3 sequence is 13 residues long. The ends were cut back, 7 bases at V and 6 bases at J, with 16 bases in the middle. The CDR3 region is CSAQAFRINEQFF. The CDR3 DNA is TGCAGCGCCCAGGCATTTAGAATCAATGAGCAGTTCTTC.

This clonotype showed up just a few times. This chain joins TRBV5-1 and TRBJ2-5; 10 bases line up with TRBD2. After removal of 5 bases from V and 7 bases from J, the junction contained 14 bases not matched to a gene. Germline V gene data show CDR1 as SGHRS and CDR2 as YFSETQ. The CDR3 has 16 residues. This CDR3 reads CASSIQSSGSLVTQYF. The CDR3 bases are TGCGCCAGCAGTATCCAATCTAGCGGGAGTCTAGTGACCCAGTACTTC.

This clonotype was counted only a few times. This sequence joins TRBV6-1 and TRBJ1-5, with D unclear. V lost 4 bases, J lost 2 bases, and 9 bases lay in between. In germline, CDR1 is MNHNS, CDR2 SASEGT. The CDR3 runs to 14 residues. The CDR3 nucleotides read TGTGCCAGCAGTGTTGGATTAGGCAATCAGCCCCAGCATTTT. It yields the protein CASSVGLGNQPQHF.

This clonotype was counted ten times or more. The rearrangement uses TRBV10-2 and TRBJ2-7; D is undetermined. CDR1 and CDR2 (germline): WSHSY, SAAADI. V was shortened by 0 bases and J by 6 bases, with 6 bases between the two germline ends. This CDR3 has 12 residues. The CDR3 bases are TGCGCCAGCAGTGAGTCAAGCAGCGAGCAGTACTTC. Amino acids: CASSESSSEQYF.

This clonotype was seen ten or more times. The chain is built from TRBV29-1 and TRBJ2-5; D remains ambiguous. The V end lost 4 bases, the J end lost 4 bases, and 4 bases lay between the germline ends. The CDR3 consists of 10 residues. The germline CDR1 and CDR2 sequences are SQVTM and ANQGSEA. CDR3 loop: CSVGRETQYF. For the CDR3, the DNA is TGCAGCGTTGGTAGAGAGACCCAGTACTTC.

The chain employs TRBV29-1 and TRBJ2-3, with 7 bases aligning to TRBD2. J gave up 2 bases and V 1 base, and 12 bases lay outside the gene matches. Per germline, CDR1 SQVTM and CDR2 ANQGSEA. The CDR3 contains 17 residues. This CDR3 reads CSVEGSGLGGTTDTQYF. The CDR3 bases are TGCAGCGTTGAAGGTTCCGGCTTGGGGGGGACCACAGATACGCAGTATTTT.

The CDR3 coding sequence is TGTGCCAGCAGTTTAATGGGGACAGGCCAAGAGACCCAGTACTTC. Protein product: CASSLMGTGQETQYF. V and J are TRBV28 and TRBJ2-5; 8 nucleotides line up with TRBD1. The germline gives CDR1 MDHEN, CDR2 SYDVKM. After removal of 2 bases from V and 1 base from J, the junction contained 3 bases not matched to a gene. The CDR3 has 15 residues.

This clonotype was detected many times. The rearrangement joins TRBV7-2 to TRBJ2-3; TRBD1 is a possible D gene (6 bases). V was pared by 0 bases and J by 8 bases, with 12 bases between. CDR1 and CDR2 from the germline V gene are SGHTA and FQGNSA. The CDR3 runs 14 residues. The CDR3: CASSLAVGAGTQYF. As DNA, the CDR3 is TGTGCCAGCAGCTTAGCGGTGGGGGCTGGTACGCAGTATTTT.